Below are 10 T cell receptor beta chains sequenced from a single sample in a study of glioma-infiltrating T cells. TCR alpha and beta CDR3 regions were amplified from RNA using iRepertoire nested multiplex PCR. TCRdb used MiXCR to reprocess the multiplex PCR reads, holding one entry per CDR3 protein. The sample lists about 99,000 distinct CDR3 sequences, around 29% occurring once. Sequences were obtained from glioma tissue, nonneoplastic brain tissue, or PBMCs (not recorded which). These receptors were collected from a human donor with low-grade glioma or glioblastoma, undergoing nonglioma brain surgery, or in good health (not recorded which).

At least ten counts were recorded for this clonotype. CDR3 in DNA: TGTGCCAGCAGTTCCCAAACTAGCGGGGGCACAGATACGCAGTATTTT. Its protein product is CASSSQTSGGTDTQYF. The chain employs TRBV6-1 and TRBJ2-3; 10 bases match TRBD2. The trim removed 5 bases at V and 1 base at J, leaving 6 bases unmatched. Germline V CDR1 and CDR2: MNHNS, SASEGT. This CDR3 is 16 amino acids long.

CDR3 residues: CASSKGAGEDYGYTF. The DNA for the CDR3 is TGTGCCAGTAGTAAAGGGGCAGGGGAAGACTATGGCTACACCTTC. J is TRBJ1-2 and V is TRBV19; D possibly corresponds to TRBD1 (6 bases). The CDR3 has 15 residues. Germline V CDR1 and CDR2: LNHDA, SQIVND (reference sequence). Trimming stripped 4 bases from V and 3 bases from J, with 15 bases between. The full variable domain, its missing parts supplied by reference TRBV19 and TRBJ1-2, is DGGITQSPKYLFRKEGQNVTLSCEQNLNHDAMYWYRQDPGQGLRLIYYSQIVNDFQKGDIAEGYSVSREKKESFPLTVTSAQKNPTAFYLCASSKGAGEDYGYTFGSGTRLTVV.

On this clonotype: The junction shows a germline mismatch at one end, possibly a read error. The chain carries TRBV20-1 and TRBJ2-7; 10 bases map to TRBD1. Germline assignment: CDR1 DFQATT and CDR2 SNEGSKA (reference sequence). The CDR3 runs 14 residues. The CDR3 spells CSARDGQGGYEQCF. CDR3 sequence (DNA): TGCAGTGCTAGGGATGGACAGGGGGGATACGAGCAGTGCTTC.

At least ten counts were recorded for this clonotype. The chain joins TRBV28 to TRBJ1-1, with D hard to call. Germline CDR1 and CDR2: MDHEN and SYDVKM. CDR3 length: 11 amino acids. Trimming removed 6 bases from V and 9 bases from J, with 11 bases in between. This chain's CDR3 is CASSYAQQAFF. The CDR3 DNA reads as TGTGCCAGCAGCTACGCACAGCAAGCTTTCTTT.

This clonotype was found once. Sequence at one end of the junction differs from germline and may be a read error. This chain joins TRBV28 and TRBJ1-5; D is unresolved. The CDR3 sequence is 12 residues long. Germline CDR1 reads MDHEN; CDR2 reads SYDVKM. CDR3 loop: CASSSLNQHQHF. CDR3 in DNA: TGTGCCAGCAGTTCGCTCAACCAGCACCAGCATTTT. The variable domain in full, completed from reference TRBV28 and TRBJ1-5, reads DVKVTQSSRYLVKRTGEKVFLECVQDMDHENMFWYRQDPGLGLRLIYFSYDVKMKEKGDIPEGYSVSREKKERFSLILESASTNQTSMYLCASSSLNQHQHFGDGTRLSIL.

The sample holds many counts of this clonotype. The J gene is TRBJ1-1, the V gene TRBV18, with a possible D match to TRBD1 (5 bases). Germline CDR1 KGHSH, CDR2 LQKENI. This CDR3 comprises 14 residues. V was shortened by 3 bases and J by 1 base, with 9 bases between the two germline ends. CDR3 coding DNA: TGTGCCAGCTCACCGTCCGGGGGGAACACTGAAGCTTTCTTT. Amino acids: CASSPSGGNTEAFF.

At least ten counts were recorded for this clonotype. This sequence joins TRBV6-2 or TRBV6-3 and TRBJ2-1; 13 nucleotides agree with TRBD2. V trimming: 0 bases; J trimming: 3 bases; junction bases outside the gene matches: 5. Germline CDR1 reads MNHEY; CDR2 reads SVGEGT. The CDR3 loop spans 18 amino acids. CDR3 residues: CASSYSGLAGYSYNEQFF. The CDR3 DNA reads TGTGCCAGCAGTTACTCGGGACTAGCGGGGTACAGCTACAATGAGCAGTTCTTC.

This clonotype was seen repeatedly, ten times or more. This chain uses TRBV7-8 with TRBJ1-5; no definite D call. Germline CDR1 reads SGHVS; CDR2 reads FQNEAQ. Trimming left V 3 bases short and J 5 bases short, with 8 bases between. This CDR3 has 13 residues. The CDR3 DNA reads TGTGCCAGCAGCTTCACCGTCGATCAGCCCCAGCATTTT. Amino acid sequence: CASSFTVDQPQHF.

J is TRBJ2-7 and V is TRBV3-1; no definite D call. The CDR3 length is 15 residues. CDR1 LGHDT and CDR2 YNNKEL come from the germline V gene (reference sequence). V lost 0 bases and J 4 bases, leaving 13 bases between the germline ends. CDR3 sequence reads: CASSQDSPVVYEQYF. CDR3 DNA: TGTGCCAGCAGCCAAGACTCTCCCGTGGTATACGAGCAGTACTTC.

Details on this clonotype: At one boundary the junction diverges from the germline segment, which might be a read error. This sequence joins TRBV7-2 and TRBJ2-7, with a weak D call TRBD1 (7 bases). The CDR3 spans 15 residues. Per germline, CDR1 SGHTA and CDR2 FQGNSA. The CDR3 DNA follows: TGCGCCAGCAGATACCGGAGGGGGCCTGCCTACGAGCAGTACTTC. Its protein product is CASRYRRGPAYEQYF.